This T cell receptor beta chain was retrieved from a study of cytomegalovirus exposure and HLA in healthy donors. 60 Vbeta and 13 Jbeta primers were used in PCR. Profiled with immunoSEQ multiplex PCR; TCRdb holds only in-frame clones, not every one. The data show under 200,000 clones, approximately 86% seen once. Study-wide results and caveats: In a later analysis, DRB1 alleles had the most associated TCRs; HLA-C alleles the fewest. Some public TCRs appeared in many individuals, while most sequences were rare. As a later analysis showed, a missense DCLRE1C variant was linked to trimming of TCR beta V- and J-genes. In a later analysis, HLA-associated beta chains showed higher expansion and lower generation probabilities than comparable chains.

A word on this clone: Its target is unknown.

Germline loops: CDR1 GTSNPN, CDR2 SVGIG (reference sequence). Trimming took 3 bases from V and 1 from J, leaving 11 bases between them. CDR3 length: 14 residues. Sequencing used PBMCs. The chain employs TRBV30 and TRBJ2-3; maybe TRBD2 (5 bases). This sequence was found in a woman younger than 30 in good health and CMV-seronegative. The CDR3 sequence is CAWRGLRGTDTQYF. The CDR3 DNA reads as TGTGCCTGGAGAGGCTTGCGGGGCACAGATACGCAGTATTTT. The variable domain in full, with the rest retrieved from reference TRBV30 and TRBJ2-3, is SQTIHQWPATLVQPVGSPLSLECTVEGTSNPNLYWYRQAAGRGLQLLFYSVGIGQISSEVPQNLSASRPQDRQFILSSKKLLLSDSGFYLCAWRGLRGTDTQYFGPGTRLTVL.